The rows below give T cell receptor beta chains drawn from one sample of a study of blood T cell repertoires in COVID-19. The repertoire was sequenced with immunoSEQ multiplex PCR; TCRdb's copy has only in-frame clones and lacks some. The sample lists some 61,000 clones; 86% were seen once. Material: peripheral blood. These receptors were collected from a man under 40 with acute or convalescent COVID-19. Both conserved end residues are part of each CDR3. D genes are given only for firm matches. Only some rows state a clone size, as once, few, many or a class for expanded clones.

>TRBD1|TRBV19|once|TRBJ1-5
TGTGCCAGTACCGAGGGGACAGGGGGCGCCGAATTATATCAGCCCCAGCATTTT
CASTEGTGGAELYQPQHF
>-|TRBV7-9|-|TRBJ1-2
TGTGCCAGCAGCGCGACAGGAGGAGGCATCTATGGCTACACCTTC
CASSATGGGIYGYTF
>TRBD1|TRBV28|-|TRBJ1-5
TGTGCCAGCAGACTCCGGACAGGTGTATATCAGCCCCAGCATTTT
CASRLRTGVYQPQHF
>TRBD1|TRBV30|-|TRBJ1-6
TGTGCCTGGAGCGTCCGGGACAGGGACAATTCACCCCTCCACTTT
CAWSVRDRDNSPLHF
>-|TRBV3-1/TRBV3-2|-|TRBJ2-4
TGTGCCAGCAGCCAAGAGCGGACTAATAGCAAGGTTCAGAACTTC
CASSQERTNSKVQNF
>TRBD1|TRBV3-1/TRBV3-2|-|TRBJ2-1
TGTGCCAGCAGCAACAGGGGCTCCTACAATGAGCAGTTCTTC
CASSNRGSYNEQFF
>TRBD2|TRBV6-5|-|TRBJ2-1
TGTGCCAGCAGTTACGGGGCGAGCGGGAGGGCGGGTGAGCAGTTCTTC
CASSYGASGRAGEQFF
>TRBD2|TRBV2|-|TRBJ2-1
TGTGCCAGCAGTCTAGCGGGACTGGTTTACAATGAGCAGTTCTTC
CASSLAGLVYNEQFF
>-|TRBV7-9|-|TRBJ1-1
TGTGCCAGCAGCCCCACACCGAACACTGAAGCTTTCTTT
CASSPTPNTEAFF
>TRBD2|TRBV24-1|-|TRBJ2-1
TGTGCCACCAGTGATTCCATCCGGCAACCGGGACTAGCGATGAATGAGCAGTTCTTC
CATSDSIRQPGLAMNEQFF
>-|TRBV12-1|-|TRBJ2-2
TGTGCCAGCAGCGCCTGGACAGAGATAGCGGGAAACGATCGGGGGGAGCTGTTTTTT
CASSAWTEIAGNDRGELFF
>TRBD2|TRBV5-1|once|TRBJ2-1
TGCGCCAGCAGCCTTGGGACTACCTTCGGGGAGCAGTTCTTC
CASSLGTTFGEQFF
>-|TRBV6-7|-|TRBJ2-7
TGTGCCAGCAGTTACTCGAAAGGGGTGACCTACGAGCAGTACTTC
CASSYSKGVTYEQYF
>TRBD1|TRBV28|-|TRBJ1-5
TGTGCCAGCAGTTTAAATAGACAGGGGCAGCCCCAGCATTTT
CASSLNRQGQPQHF
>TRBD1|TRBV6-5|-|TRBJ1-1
TGTGCCAGCAGTTCGTGGACAGGGCGGACTGAAGCTTTCTTT
CASSSWTGRTEAFF
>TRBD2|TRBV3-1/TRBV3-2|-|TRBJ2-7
TGTGCCAGCAGGACTAGCGGGAGTTTGTACGAGCAGTACTTC
CASRTSGSLYEQYF
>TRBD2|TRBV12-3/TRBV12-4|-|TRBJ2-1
TGTGCCAGCAGGGGACTAGCGGGAGGGGTCTTC
CASRGLAGGVF
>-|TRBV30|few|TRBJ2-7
TGTGCCTGGAGTAGCGGGTTCGGGTACGAGCAGTACTTC
CAWSSGFGYEQYF
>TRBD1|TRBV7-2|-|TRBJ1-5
TGTGCCAGCAGCACGACAGGGCTTCAGCCCCAGCATTTT
CASSTTGLQPQHF
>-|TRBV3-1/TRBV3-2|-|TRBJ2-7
TGTGCCAGCAGCCAAAGTGGAGTAAGGTACGAGCAGTACTTC
CASSQSGVRYEQYF